This is a list of T cell receptor beta chains from one sample in a study of cytotoxic CD8 clonotypes in ibrutinib-treated CLL. Using immunoSEQ multiplex PCR, the repertoire was profiled, and TCRdb retains in-frame clones only, with some absent. The sample shows over 200,000 clones, roughly three quarters of them seen only once. This sample comprised PBMCs, obtained after 12 months of ibrutinib treatment. The receptor source for this set is a human donor with chronic lymphocytic leukemia. The CDR3 runs from the conserved cysteine through the conserved F or W. The D gene is left open where the match is weak. Expanded clones get a size class; other rows say once, few or many, or leave the size out.

CDR3 DNA: TGTGCCAGCAGTTACAATCGAGGGGCGGGAGTTTGGGAGCAGTACTTC; CDR3 protein: CASSYNRGAGVWEQYF; clone size: NA; V gene: TRBV6-6; D gene: TRBD2; J gene: TRBJ2-7
CDR3 DNA: TGTGCCAGCAGCCAAGAGGGTCCGAGCTCCTACAATGAGCAGTTCTTC; CDR3 protein: CASSQEGPSSYNEQFF; clone size: NA; V gene: TRBV4-2; D gene: NA; J gene: TRBJ2-1
CDR3 DNA: TGTGCCAGCTCAACAAAGGGGACAACTTTTTACTATGGCTACACCTTC; CDR3 protein: CASSTKGTTFYYGYTF; clone size: NA; V gene: TRBV18; D gene: NA; J gene: TRBJ1-2
CDR3 DNA: TGTGCCAGCACGGAGAACCAAGAGACCCAGTACTTC; CDR3 protein: CASTENQETQYF; clone size: once; V gene: TRBV11-2; D gene: NA; J gene: TRBJ2-5
CDR3 DNA: TGCGCCAGCAGCCAAAACACCGGGGAGCTGTTTTTT; CDR3 protein: CASSQNTGELFF; clone size: NA; V gene: TRBV4-1; D gene: NA; J gene: TRBJ2-2
CDR3 DNA: TGCGCCAGCAGCCAGGGGGTGGGGGTGCAGTATTTT; CDR3 protein: CASSQGVGVQYF; clone size: few; V gene: TRBV4-1; D gene: NA; J gene: TRBJ2-3
CDR3 DNA: TGTGCTAGTGGTTTCGGGAACAACAATGAGCAGTTCTTC; CDR3 protein: CASGFGNNNEQFF; clone size: NA; V gene: TRBV12-5; D gene: NA; J gene: TRBJ2-1
CDR3 DNA: TGTGCCAGCAGTGAACGGGGACAGATCTACGAGCAGTACTTC; CDR3 protein: CASSERGQIYEQYF; clone size: NA; V gene: TRBV2; D gene: TRBD1; J gene: TRBJ2-7
CDR3 DNA: TGTGCCAGCAGCTTTCGGGGGGCCGCTGAAGAGACCCAGTACTTC; CDR3 protein: CASSFRGAAEETQYF; clone size: NA; V gene: TRBV7-3; D gene: NA; J gene: TRBJ2-5
CDR3 DNA: TGCGCCAGCGCCCTAAGTGGGGCCCGGCAAGAGACCCAGTACTTC; CDR3 protein: CASALSGARQETQYF; clone size: NA; V gene: TRBV5-1; D gene: NA; J gene: TRBJ2-5
CDR3 DNA: TGTGCCAGCAGTGCGTCAGGGGTCGGCTACACCTTC; CDR3 protein: CASSASGVGYTF; clone size: few; V gene: TRBV25-1; D gene: NA; J gene: TRBJ1-2
CDR3 DNA: TGCGCCAGCAGTCTAGGTCGACAGACGGCGAACACTGAAGCTTTCTTT; CDR3 protein: CASSLGRQTANTEAFF; clone size: NA; V gene: TRBV4-1; D gene: NA; J gene: TRBJ1-1
CDR3 DNA: TGTGCCAGCAGTGAAGCCCAGCGGGAGGCCCAAACCTACGAGCAGTACTTC; CDR3 protein: CASSEAQREAQTYEQYF; clone size: few; V gene: TRBV25-1; D gene: TRBD2; J gene: TRBJ2-7
CDR3 DNA: TGTGCCAGCAGTTACGACCTGAGCGGGGGAGGCGTTGAGCAGTTCTTC; CDR3 protein: CASSYDLSGGGVEQFF; clone size: NA; V gene: TRBV6-5; D gene: TRBD2; J gene: TRBJ2-1
CDR3 DNA: TGTGCCAGCAGCTTAGCACCCGGGCCCGACGGTGAAGCTTTCTTT; CDR3 protein: CASSLAPGPDGEAFF; clone size: once; V gene: TRBV11-2; D gene: NA; J gene: TRBJ1-1